This T cell receptor beta chain was sequenced in a study of Graves' ophthalmopathy and Graves' hyperthyroidism. Study observations and caveats: Ophthalmopathy and stable hyperthyroidism were discriminated by a 13-signature model, with 85% to 90% sensitivity and 80% to 84% specificity.

Aged 18 to 65, hyperthyroidism patients had new diagnoses of under 2 months' duration. In its sample, this clonotype was seen many times. Its target is unknown. The authors amplified TCR beta CDR3 regions from RNA transcripts. The workflow started with a first-round RT-PCR run with HTBI primers and then moved on to a second-round multiplex PCR. TCRdb independently ran MiXCR on the multiplex PCR reads; one entry per CDR3 protein. Among approximately 410,000 distinct CDR3 sequences listed, 15% to 17% were seen once. Germline V gives CDR1 SGHTA, CDR2 FQGNSA. The CDR3 covers 14 residues. V lost 1 base, J lost 9 bases, and 10 bases lay in between.

The sequence was collected from a woman younger than 30 with stable Graves' hyperthyroidism. This chain uses TRBV7-2 with TRBJ1-6; maybe TRBD1 (5 bases). The sample consisted of peripheral blood. The CDR3 DNA reads as TGTGCCAGCAGCTTAGATGCAGGGTTTTCACCCCTCCACTTT. It yields the protein CASSLDAGFSPLHF.